This TCR beta chain was profiled in a study of CD8 T cells in ankylosing spondylitis. For TCR beta, libraries came from quantitative 5'-RACE with molecular barcodes. From the 5' RACE reads, TCRdb called clonotypes with MiXCR, one entry per CDR3 protein. The table has a few hundred thousand distinct CDR3 sequences, more than 20% seen once; the top ten hold around 13%. CDR1 and CDR2 from the germline V gene are GTSNPN and SVGIG (reference sequence). The germline V and J ends were trimmed by 4 bases and 6 bases, with 10 bases remaining between them. This CDR3 region has 11 residues. This clonotype was counted only a few times.

The sample was blood, either unsorted or a sorted T cell fraction (not recorded which). This TCR derives from a male donor with ankylosing spondylitis or in good health (not recorded which). The chain combines TRBV30 with TRBJ2-7; weak D call: TRBD1 (5 bases). CDR3 region: CAWNQGAEQYF. DNA for the CDR3: TGTGCCTGGAACCAGGGTGCCGAGCAGTACTTC.